The clone carrying this TCR beta chain has a handful of counts. Its specificity is unknown. These data belong to a study of identical twins. TCRdb re-called the 5' RACE reads with MiXCR, one entry per CDR3 protein. The data show 550,000 to 800,000 distinct CDR3 sequences, about 7.1% seen once. The study, taken as a whole, reports: Conclusions were based on cross-sectional statistical analysis, without following the same donors. For zero-insertion analyses, partial confounding could come from invariant MAIT and iNKT cells.

There are 14 residues in the CDR3. Trimming removed 6 bases at V and 8 bases at J, with 19 bases between. Germline CDR1 reads MNHNS; CDR2 reads SASEGT. The same sample was also studied in work on yellow fever vaccine responses in identical twins.

The sequencing sample was made of PBMCs. The rearrangement uses TRBV6-1 and TRBJ1-1; TRBD1 is a possible D gene (6 bases). This receptor was taken from a woman under 30 in good health. As DNA, the CDR3 is TGTGCCAGCAGCGCAAGAGGGAGGGGGTCCGAAGCTTTCTTT. Protein sequence: CASSARGRGSEAFF.